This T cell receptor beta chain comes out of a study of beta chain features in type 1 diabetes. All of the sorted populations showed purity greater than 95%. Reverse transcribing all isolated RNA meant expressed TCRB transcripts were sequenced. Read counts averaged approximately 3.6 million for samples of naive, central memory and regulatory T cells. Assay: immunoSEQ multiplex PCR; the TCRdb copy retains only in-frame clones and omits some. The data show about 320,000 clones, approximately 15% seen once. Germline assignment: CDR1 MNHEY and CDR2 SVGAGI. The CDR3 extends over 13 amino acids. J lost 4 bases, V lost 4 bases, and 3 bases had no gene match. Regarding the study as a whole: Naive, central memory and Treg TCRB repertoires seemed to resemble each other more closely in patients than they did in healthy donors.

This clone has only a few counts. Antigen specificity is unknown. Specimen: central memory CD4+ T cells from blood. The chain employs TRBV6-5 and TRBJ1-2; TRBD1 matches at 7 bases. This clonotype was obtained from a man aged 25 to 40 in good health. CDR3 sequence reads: CASSFPGGYGYTF. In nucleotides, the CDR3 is TGTGCCAGCAGTTTCCCAGGGGGCTATGGCTACACCTTC.